These 21 T cell receptor beta chains came from one sample sequenced in a study of CD8+ T cells in alopecia areata (dated by TCRdb to 2017 to 2018). Libraries were prepared through the immunoSEQ multiplex PCR assay. RNA was extracted from all samples and reverse transcribed into cDNA as template for TCR sequencing. What TCRdb holds here is the immuneACCESS table cut down to in-frame rearrangements. Part of the clones is not present; checked against another copy, under half of the missing clones reflect an unresolved V gene, and the others are unexplained. Present in this sample are around 80,000 clones, just over 50% of which were seen just once. Around 6% of the sample goes to the ten largest clones. Material: NKG2D-high CD8+ T cells sorted from blood. The sample's cell subset or site label is to be understood as: sorted CD8+ NKG2D-high blood T cells. These receptors originate from a human donor with alopecia areata.

This clone has just a few counts. The chain employs TRBV19 and TRBJ2-7; possibly TRBD2 for D (6 bases). Germline V gene lookup returns CDR1 LNHDA and CDR2 SQIVND (reference sequence). CDR3 length: 14 residues. The V and J ends lost 5 bases and 0 bases respectively, with 11 bases between them. The CDR3 spells CASSVGLISYEQYF. The CDR3 region has the DNA TGTGCCAGTAGTGTGGGACTTATCTCCTACGAGCAGTACTTC.

The chain couples TRBV9 to TRBJ2-1; D possibly corresponds to TRBD2 (5 bases). Trimming shortened V by 0 bases and J by 4 bases, and 8 bases separated the two germline ends. The CDR3 sequence is 14 residues long. Germline assignment: CDR1 SGDLS and CDR2 YYNGEE. The CDR3 loop is CASSVGGLYNEQFF. For the CDR3, the DNA is TGTGCCAGCAGCGTAGGAGGACTGTACAATGAGCAGTTCTTC.

This clone was observed once. The rearrangement joins TRBV5-4 to TRBJ2-7; no clear D gene. With 1 base removed from V and 2 bases from J, the gap between germline ends came to 10 bases. The CDR3 extends over 14 amino acids. Germline V lookup: CDR1 SGHNT, CDR2 YYREEE (reference sequence). This CDR3 reads CASSLLTEPYEQYF. In DNA, the CDR3 is TGTGCCAGCAGCTTGCTGACCGAGCCCTACGAGCAGTACTTC. Together with reference TRBV5-4 and TRBJ2-7, the CDR3 gives the full variable domain: ETGVTQSPTHLIKTRGQQVTLRCSSQSGHNTVSWYQQALGQGPQFIFQYYREEENGRGNFPPRFSGLQFPNYSSELNVNALELDDSALYLCASSLLTEPYEQYFGPGTRLTVT.

The chain is built from TRBV7-2 and TRBJ1-2; D is undetermined. CDR1 and CDR2 from the germline V gene are SGHTA and FQGNSA. The CDR3 covers 12 residues. Deletions cut 4 bases from V and 8 bases from J, with 11 bases between. CDR3 coding DNA: TGTGCCAGCAGCTCAAGACCCAAAGGCTACACCTTC. It translates to CASSSRPKGYTF.

The chain couples TRBV27 to TRBJ2-2, with D possibly matching TRBD2 (6 bases). Per the germline V gene, CDR1 is MNHEY and CDR2 is SMNVEV (reference sequence). Trimming removed 7 bases from V and 1 base from J, with 19 bases in between. The CDR3 runs to 17 residues. CDR3 bases: TGTGCCAGCACCTCACTTGGGGACTTCATGAACACCGGGGAGCTGTTTTTT. As protein: CASTSLGDFMNTGELFF.

This clone has just a few counts. The CDR3 loop reads CASSGSTDTQYF. In DNA, the CDR3 is TGTGCCAGCAGTGGATCTACAGATACGCAGTATTTT. This chain links TRBV2 with TRBJ2-3; D not certain. In germline, CDR1 is SNHLY, CDR2 FYNNEI. The CDR3 totals 12 residues. Trimming stripped 4 bases from V and 3 bases from J, with 5 bases between.

This clone occurred once. The chain is built from TRBV9 and TRBJ2-7; D uncertain. CDR1 SGDLS and CDR2 YYNGEE come from the germline V gene. V lost 0 bases to trimming and J lost 3 bases, with 10 bases between them. The CDR3 totals 14 residues. CDR3 nucleotide sequence: TGTGCCAGCAGCGTAGGTGGCAGCCTCTACGAGCAGTACTTC. This sequence encodes CASSVGGSLYEQYF. The full variable domain, in which reference TRBV9 and TRBJ2-7 provide the parts outside the CDR3, is DSGVTQTPKHLITATGQRVTLRCSPRSGDLSVYWYQQSLDQGLQFLIQYYNGEERAKGNILERFSAQQFPDLHSELNLSSLELGDSALYFCASSVGGSLYEQYFGPGTRLTVT.

The V gene is TRBV29-1, the J gene TRBJ2-3; 7 bases fit TRBD1. The CDR3 sequence is 15 residues long. The junction had 8 bases not matched to a gene; V was cut back by 5 bases and J by 0 bases. Germline lookup yields CDR1 SQVTM and CDR2 ANQGSEA. The DNA for the CDR3 is TGCAGCGTTTACGGACAGGAACCAAGCACAGATACGCAGTATTTT. Amino acid sequence: CSVYGQEPSTDTQYF.

This clone showed up just a few times. The rearrangement joins TRBV5-1 to TRBJ2-7; D gene ambiguous. The CDR3 has 12 residues. Between the trimmed V and J ends, which lost 0 bases and 3 bases, there was a span of 4 bases. Germline values: CDR1 SGHRS, CDR2 YFSETQ. Here the CDR3 reads CASSLDLYEQYF. CDR3 DNA sequence: TGCGCCAGCAGCTTGGACCTCTACGAGCAGTACTTC.

This clone was picked up a small number of times. The J gene is TRBJ2-5, the V gene TRBV7-9, with TRBD2 matching over 8 bases. Trimming took 4 bases from V and 5 from J; bases not matched to a gene: 0. Germline V gives CDR1 SEHNR, CDR2 FQNEAQ (reference sequence). This CDR3 has 12 residues. DNA for the CDR3: TGTGCCAGCAGCTGGACTAGCGAGACCCAGTACTTC. The encoded protein is CASSWTSETQYF.

This clone showed up just a few times. The rearrangement links TRBV15 to TRBJ2-3; D could derive from TRBD1 or TRBD2 (5 bases each). The ends were cut back, 5 bases at V and 1 base at J, with 10 bases in the middle. CDR1 is LNHNV, CDR2 YYDKDF, per germline (reference sequence). CDR3 length: 14 residues. The DNA of the CDR3 is TGTGCCACCAGCGGCAGGGACGGCACAGATACGCAGTATTTT. Translating it yields CATSGRDGTDTQYF.

The chain joins TRBV28 to TRBJ2-2; 10 bases align to TRBD1. The germline CDR1 and CDR2 sequences are MDHEN and SYDVKM. This CDR3 has 16 amino acids. V trimming: 1 base; J trimming: 7 bases; junction bases outside the gene matches: 6. CDR3 amino acids: CASSLFGTGDGGELFF. CDR3 nucleotides: TGTGCCAGCAGTTTATTCGGGACAGGGGACGGCGGGGAGCTGTTTTTT.

J is TRBJ1-1 and V is TRBV29-1; D remains unclear. Trimming pared 3 bases from V and 0 bases from J, leaving 2 bases between. Germline CDR1 SQVTM, CDR2 ANQGSEA. The CDR3 is 11 amino acids. CDR3 sequence: CSVELNTEAFF. CDR3 bases: TGCAGCGTTGAGCTGAACACTGAAGCTTTCTTT.

V and J are TRBV30 and TRBJ1-1, with a possible D match to TRBD1 (6 bases). V gave up 4 bases and J gave up 2 bases, with 11 bases separating them. Germline V gene lookup returns CDR1 GTSNPN and CDR2 SVGIG (reference sequence). The CDR3 spans 13 residues. The chain's CDR3 is CAWIGGANTEAFF. The CDR3 DNA reads TGTGCCTGGATCGGGGGGGCCAACACTGAAGCTTTCTTT.

The chain uses TRBV29-1 and TRBJ1-1; D is uncertain. Germline V gives CDR1 SQVTM, CDR2 ANQGSEA. The length of the CDR3 is 19 residues. The V end lost 4 bases, the J end lost 0 bases, and 27 bases lay between the germline ends. The DNA for the CDR3 is TGCAGCGTTGTTCTCTTTCGAGTTGTGAGGGTCCTCATGAACACTGAAGCTTTCTTT. This gives the protein CSVVLFRVVRVLMNTEAFF.

The CDR3 spells CASSFAGEVHEQFF. In nucleotides, the CDR3 is TGTGCCAGCAGCTTCGCGGGGGAGGTACATGAGCAGTTCTTC. This chain joins TRBV7-8 and TRBJ2-1; 7 bases are shared with TRBD2. V lost 3 bases to trimming and J lost 8 bases; unmatched junction nucleotides: 7. Germline V CDR1 and CDR2: SGHVS, FQNEAQ. This CDR3 has 14 amino acids. The complete variable domain, with remaining parts taken from reference TRBV7-8 and TRBJ2-1, reads GAGVSQSPRYKVAKRGQDVALRCDPISGHVSLFWYQQALGQGPEFLTYFQNEAQLDKSGLPSDRFFAERPEGSVSTLKIQRTQQEDSAVYLCASSFAGEVHEQFFGPGTRLTVL.

V and J are TRBV5-4 and TRBJ1-1, with a possible D match to TRBD1 (5 bases). The germline gives CDR1 SGHNT, CDR2 YYREEE (reference sequence). The CDR3 has 13 amino acids. Trimming stripped 1 base from V and 6 bases from J, with 10 bases between. The CDR3 DNA sequence: TGTGCCAGCAGCTTGTCCTGGGGACCTGAAGCTTTCTTT. This translates into CASSLSWGPEAFF.

In this sample, this clone turned up once. The J gene is TRBJ1-1, the V gene TRBV30; D is possibly TRBD1 (6 bases). The CDR3 is 12 residues long. V was trimmed by 3 bases and J by 1 base, leaving 6 bases between them. CDR1 is GTSNPN and CDR2 is SVGIG in the germline V gene (reference sequence). The CDR3 DNA follows: TGTGCCTGGAGGACAGGGAACACTGAAGCTTTCTTT. This encodes CAWRTGNTEAFF.

The chain employs TRBV7-9 and TRBJ2-7; 7 bases are shared with TRBD2. V shed 6 bases, J shed 0 bases, and the junction held 8 bases outside the gene matches. There are 15 residues in the CDR3. Germline loops: CDR1 SEHNR, CDR2 FQNEAQ (reference sequence). CDR3 protein: CASSSELAPSYEQYF. The CDR3 coding sequence is TGTGCCAGCAGTTCCGAACTAGCGCCCTCCTACGAGCAGTACTTC.

The chain combines TRBV28 with TRBJ2-6; no reliable D call. Germline CDR1 MDHEN, CDR2 SYDVKM. This CDR3 spans 16 amino acids. V lost 6 bases, J lost 1 base, and 13 bases lay in between. CDR3 loop: CASSGRSFSGANVLTF. DNA of the CDR3: TGTGCCAGCAGCGGTAGAAGTTTTTCTGGGGCCAACGTCCTGACTTTC.

There are a few counts of this clone. The V and J genes are TRBV5-6 and TRBJ1-2; no firm D call. Looked up from germline, CDR1 is SGHDT and CDR2 is YYEEEE. The V gene lost 3 bases and the J gene lost 4 bases, with 7 bases spanning the gap. The CDR3 is made up of 12 amino acids. The CDR3 DNA reads TGTGCCAGCAGCTCCTATGGCTATGGCTACACCTTC. The encoded protein is CASSSYGYGYTF.